A single sample is the source of the 4 T cell receptor beta chains below, sequenced in a study of T cells in Graves' hyperthyroidism and ophthalmopathy. Using RNA transcripts as the source, TCR beta CDR3 regions were amplified. Using the HTBI primer set, a first-round RT-PCR was run on the TCR CDR3. TCRdb re-derived calls from the multiplex PCR reads in MiXCR, one entry per CDR3 protein. The table has 650,000 to 750,000 distinct CDR3 sequences, around 15% seen once. The sample consisted of blood. These receptors were taken from a young woman with Graves' hyperthyroidism.

This clonotype showed up many times. The V and J genes are TRBV7-2 and TRBJ2-1, with 7 bases fitting TRBD2. V trimming: 7 bases; J trimming: 15 bases; junction bases outside the gene matches: 15. The germline V gene encodes CDR1 SGHTA and CDR2 FQGNSA. The CDR3 runs to 13 residues. CDR3 protein: CASNLREGLNWFF. The CDR3 bases are TGTGCCAGCAACCTGAGGGAGGGTCTCAATTGGTTCTTC.

This clonotype came up many times. The V and J genes are TRBV7-2 and TRBJ2-7; TRBD2 is a possible D gene (6 bases). Germline CDR1 and CDR2: SGHTA and FQGNSA. Trimming shortened V by 5 bases and J by 3 bases, and 14 bases separated the two germline ends. CDR3 length equals 14 residues. The CDR3 loop is CASSPRREYYEQYF. The CDR3 region has the DNA TGTGCCAGCAGCCCGCGCCGGGAGTACTACGAGCAGTACTTC.

This chain connects TRBV29-1 to TRBJ1-5, with 7 bases aligning to TRBD1. With V trimmed by 4 bases and J by 1 base, 1 base remained unmatched. The CDR3 extends over 13 amino acids. The germline V gene has CDR1 SQVTM and CDR2 ANQGSEA. This chain's CDR3 is CSVGGQSNQPQHF. CDR3 coding DNA: TGCAGCGTTGGGGGACAGAGCAATCAGCCCCAGCATTTT.

This clonotype has a count of ten or more. J is TRBJ1-5 and V is TRBV20-1, with D uncertain. Deletions cut 6 bases from V and 2 bases from J, with 20 bases between. The CDR3 runs to 16 residues. Germline CDR1 is DFQATT and CDR2 is SNEGSKA (reference sequence). Here the CDR3 reads CSAFSSGLGGNQPQHF. CDR3 coding DNA: TGCAGTGCCTTTTCCTCCGGGCTCGGAGGCAATCAGCCCCAGCATTTT.